This T cell receptor beta chain was captured by sequencing in a study of monozygotic twins with inflammatory bowel disease. Study-level points and caveats: Clonotypes shared with others were fewer in IBD patients than in healthy twins, especially with disease activity.

CDR1 is SSHAT, CDR2 FNYEAQ, per germline (reference sequence). This CDR3 region has 14 residues. Concerning this clonotype itself: Its target is unknown.

Per individual sample, eight separate reactions were used to make cDNA. Template-switch reactions added UMIs with a 6-nucleotide sample barcode. TCRdb re-called the 5' RACE reads and shows each CDR3 protein once, DNA omitted. This specimen shows under 150,000 distinct CDR3 sequences; the ten leading clones hold approximately 2.5%. The material sequenced was blood. The gene calls are TRBV7-7 and TRBJ2-5; TCRdb reports TRBD2, a call that lacks DNA to check it against. This TCR derives from a human donor with ulcerative colitis or Crohn's disease, or a healthy co-twin of an affected twin (not recorded which). CDR3 in amino acids: CASSSTRAEETQYF.